These 29 T cell receptor beta chains were all obtained from the same sample, sequenced in a study of Graves' ophthalmopathy and Graves' hyperthyroidism. TCR beta CDR3 amplification used RNA transcripts. The authors performed first-round RT-PCR with HTBI primers and then a second-round multiplex PCR. TCRdb reprocessed the multiplex PCR reads via MiXCR and lists one record per CDR3 protein. The table has 230,000 or so distinct CDR3 sequences, roughly 50% seen once; the top ten hold approximately 51%. The sequencing input was peripheral blood. The receptors were sampled from an adult man with Graves' ophthalmopathy.

CDR3 region: CASSLEGTGVGQPQHF. As DNA, the CDR3 is TGCGCCAGCAGCTTGGAGGGGACAGGGGTTGGTCAGCCCCAGCATTTT. The chain is built from TRBV5-1 and TRBJ1-5; 10 bases are shared with TRBD1. The CDR3 is made up of 16 amino acids. Germline V gives CDR1 SGHRS, CDR2 YFSETQ. V shed 0 bases and J 6 bases; nucleotides not matched to a gene: 6.

This clonotype was detected a few times. The chain employs TRBV19 and TRBJ1-5, with 11 bases that match TRBD1. There are 17 residues in the CDR3. Germline CDR1 is LNHDA and CDR2 is SQIVND (reference sequence). The V and J ends lost 5 bases and 0 bases, in that order; junction bases with no gene match: 6. This CDR3 is CASSRTGGRDSNQPQHF. DNA of the CDR3: TGTGCCAGTAGTCGGACAGGGGGCAGGGATAGCAATCAGCCCCAGCATTTT.

As for this clonotype: As the CDR3 is not closed by the conserved phenylalanine or tryptophan, this likely results from a read error. The chain combines TRBV10-3 with TRBJ1-1; 7 bases align to TRBD1. Germline loops: CDR1 ENHRY, CDR2 SYGVKD. This CDR3 has 15 residues. V dropped 11 bases and J dropped 3; count of bases not matched to a gene: 15. The CDR3 loop is CAGRDSYGSDTEAFL. The CDR3 DNA reads as TGTGCCGGCCGGGACAGTTATGGTTCGGACACTGAAGCTTTCCTT.

This clonotype has a handful of counts. This chain joins TRBV10-1 and TRBJ1-3; D ambiguous. V was cut by 0 bases and J by 0 bases, with 6 bases left in between. Germline CDR1 and CDR2: WNHNN and SYGVQD (reference sequence). This CDR3 comprises 15 residues. Written as DNA, the CDR3 is TGCGCCAGCAGTGAGTCGAAGGGCTCTGGAAACACCATATATTTT. As protein: CASSESKGSGNTIYF.

The sample holds a few counts of this clonotype. This rearrangement joins TRBV12-3 or TRBV12-4 to TRBJ1-2, with D perhaps TRBD1 (6 bases). The CDR3 covers 13 residues. Trimming left V 6 bases short and J 5 bases short, with 13 bases between. CDR3 DNA: TGTGCCAGCAGCCCCAGGGGAGCTTATGGCTACACCTTC. Its protein product is CASSPRGAYGYTF.

The rearrangement joins TRBV7-9 to TRBJ1-1; a weak D match, TRBD1 (5 bases). Germline CDR1 SEHNR, CDR2 FQNEAQ (reference sequence). The CDR3 length is 12 residues. Trimming took 3 bases from V and 6 from J, leaving 8 bases between them. CDR3 nucleotide sequence: TGTGCCAGCAGCTTCAGGGACCCTGAAGCTTTCTTT. It codes for CASSFRDPEAFF.

This clonotype was counted many times. The V call is TRBV20-1, the J call TRBJ2-5, with 9 bases fitting TRBD2. V trimming: 1 base; J trimming: 4 bases; junction bases outside the gene matches: 19. Germline lookup yields CDR1 DFQATT and CDR2 SNEGSKA (reference sequence). The CDR3 runs 19 residues. The CDR3 protein is CSARGTQRAGGPVGETQYF. For the CDR3, the DNA is TGCAGTGCTAGAGGCACCCAGAGGGCGGGAGGGCCCGTAGGAGAGACCCAGTACTTC.

The V call is TRBV20-1, the J call TRBJ2-3; the match to TRBD2 covers 11 bases. Germline CDR1 DFQATT, CDR2 SNEGSKA (reference sequence). This CDR3 spans 16 amino acids. The ends lost 0 bases at V and 4 bases at J; junction bases unmatched: 6. CDR3 loop: CSARDPSGRSADTQYF. In nucleotides, the CDR3 is TGCAGTGCTAGAGACCCTAGCGGGAGGAGTGCAGATACGCAGTATTTT.

This chain joins TRBV29-1 and TRBJ1-2; no definite D call. Germline CDR1 is SQVTM and CDR2 is ANQGSEA. This CDR3 region has 14 residues. Between the trimmed V and J ends, which lost 3 bases and 4 bases, there was a span of 15 bases. The CDR3 loop is CSVDVSGIPYGYTF. CDR3 sequence (DNA): TGCAGCGTTGACGTCTCAGGTATCCCCTATGGCTACACCTTC.

A remark on this clonotype: The junction differs from germline at one of its ends, possibly a read error. This chain joins TRBV29-1 and TRBJ2-7; possible D gene TRBD2, 5 bases. CDR3 length equals 14 residues. Germline lookup yields CDR1 SQVTM and CDR2 ANQGSEA. The CDR3 reads CSVVRQPPGYERYF. CDR3 DNA sequence: TGCAGCGTTGTTAGGCAGCCTCCGGGGTACGAGCGGTACTTC.

This clonotype has just a few counts. J is TRBJ1-1 and V is TRBV12-3 or TRBV12-4; D is possibly TRBD1 (6 bases). V gave up 2 bases and J gave up 7 bases, with 11 bases separating them. The CDR3 runs 13 residues. The CDR3 loop is CASSLIQGSEAFF. CDR3 nucleotide sequence: TGTGCCAGCAGTTTAATACAGGGCAGTGAAGCTTTCTTT.

In this sample, this clonotype turned up a few times. J is TRBJ1-5 and V is TRBV10-3, with D possibly being TRBD1 (5 bases). With 5 bases removed from V and 1 base from J, the gap between germline ends came to 15 bases. The CDR3 is 16 residues long. In germline, CDR1 is ENHRY, CDR2 SYGVKD. The CDR3 loop is CAISRFSGASNQPQHF. Written as DNA, the CDR3 is TGTGCCATCAGTAGGTTTTCCGGGGCAAGCAATCAGCCCCAGCATTTT.

This clonotype was observed a handful of times. The genes are TRBV2 and TRBJ1-5; D remains ambiguous. V shed 7 bases and J shed 0 bases, with 13 bases lying between them. Germline CDR1 and CDR2: SNHLY and FYNNEI. CDR3 length: 15 amino acids. CDR3: CASTEGGYSNQPQHF. For the CDR3, the DNA is TGTGCCAGCACCGAGGGCGGGTATAGCAATCAGCCCCAGCATTTT.

This clonotype was recorded a few times. The V gene is TRBV7-9, the J gene TRBJ2-7; tentative D call: TRBD1 (5 bases). Per the germline V gene, CDR1 is SEHNR and CDR2 is FQNEAQ (reference sequence). The germline V and J ends were trimmed by 5 bases and 5 bases, with 13 bases remaining between them. The length of the CDR3 is 13 residues. CDR3 sequence reads: CASSTSQGNEQYF. CDR3 DNA: TGTGCCAGCAGCACATCTCAGGGTAACGAGCAGTACTTC. Based on the CDR3 plus reference TRBV7-9 and TRBJ2-7, the full variable domain is DTGVSQNPRHKITKRGQNVTFRCDPISEHNRLYWYRQTLGQGPEFLTYFQNEAQLEKSRLLSDRFSAERPKGSFSTLEIQRTEQGDSAMYLCASSTSQGNEQYFGPGTRLTVT.

The J gene is TRBJ1-5, the V gene TRBV10-3; D is uncertain. The CDR3 has 13 residues. V lost 10 bases, J lost 5 bases, and 15 bases lay in between. Germline V CDR1 and CDR2: ENHRY, SYGVKD. This chain's CDR3 is CASGLEGDQPQHF. CDR3 coding DNA: TGTGCCAGTGGACTGGAAGGTGATCAGCCCCAGCATTTT.

The chain is built from TRBV15 and TRBJ2-5, with TRBD1 as a possible D gene (6 bases). The CDR3 is made up of 14 amino acids. Germline-derived CDR1 and CDR2 are LNHNV and YYDKDF (reference sequence). V shed 1 base and J shed 5 bases, with 11 bases lying between them. The CDR3 bases are TGTGCCACCAGCAGAGTGGGGGCTCGGGAGACCCAGTACTTC. Its protein product is CATSRVGARETQYF.

In its sample, this clonotype was seen a few times. V gene TRBV15 combines with J gene TRBJ2-7; no definite D call. Germline V gene lookup returns CDR1 LNHNV and CDR2 YYDKDF (reference sequence). This CDR3 spans 15 amino acids. Trimming left V 3 bases short and J 1 base short, with 13 bases between. The CDR3 region is CATSSWWTESYEQYF. CDR3 bases: TGTGCCACCAGCAGTTGGTGGACCGAGTCCTACGAGCAGTACTTC.

This clonotype has a count of ten or more. The chain joins TRBV7-8 to TRBJ1-2; 8 nucleotides match TRBD1. This CDR3 comprises 14 residues. CDR1 and CDR2 (germline): SGHVS, FQNEAQ. Losses at the gene ends were 5 bases for V and 6 bases for J; bases not matched to a gene: 8. The CDR3 DNA follows: TGTGCCAGCAGCCGCAGGGGGCGGAAGAATGGCTACACCTTC. Translated: CASSRRGRKNGYTF.

This clonotype was seen a handful of times. This sequence joins TRBV2 and TRBJ1-4; TRBD1 might be the D (6 bases). The germline V and J ends were trimmed by 5 bases and 10 bases, with 14 bases remaining between them. The germline CDR1 and CDR2 sequences are SNHLY and FYNNEI. This CDR3 comprises 13 residues. CDR3 sequence: CASSLRADRKLFF. CDR3 bases: TGTGCCAGCAGTTTAAGGGCGGACAGAAAACTGTTTTTT.

The CDR3, as DNA: TGTGCCAGCAGCTTAACAGGATCGCCGGTGAACACTGAAGCTTTCTTT. Translating gives CASSLTGSPVNTEAFF. This chain uses TRBV7-2 with TRBJ1-1, with D perhaps matching TRBD1 (5 bases). This CDR3 has 16 amino acids. Trimming cost V 2 bases and J 0 bases, with 13 bases left between them. Per germline, CDR1 SGHTA and CDR2 FQGNSA. Full variable domain (rest looked up from reference TRBV7-2 and TRBJ1-1): GAGVSQSPSNKVTEKGKDVELRCDPISGHTALYWYRQSLGQGLEFLIYFQGNSAPDKSGLPSDRFSAERTGGSVSTLTIQRTQQEDSAVYLCASSLTGSPVNTEAFFGQGTRLTVV.

This chain connects TRBV7-9 to TRBJ1-5; no clear D gene. The CDR3 has 15 amino acids. Trimming removed 2 bases from V and 1 base from J, with 9 bases in between. Germline V gives CDR1 SEHNR, CDR2 FQNEAQ (reference sequence). CDR3 amino acids: CASSLPGGSNQPQHF. The DNA for the CDR3 is TGTGCCAGCAGCTTACCGGGAGGGAGCAATCAGCCCCAGCATTTT. Combining the CDR3 with reference TRBV7-9 and TRBJ1-5 gives the whole variable domain DTGVSQNPRHKITKRGQNVTFRCDPISEHNRLYWYRQTLGQGPEFLTYFQNEAQLEKSRLLSDRFSAERPKGSFSTLEIQRTEQGDSAMYLCASSLPGGSNQPQHFGDGTRLSIL.

This chain links TRBV11-3 with TRBJ1-1; D is unclear. The CDR3 has 13 amino acids. Germline loops: CDR1 SGHNT, CDR2 YENEEA. V was shortened by 0 bases and J by 1 base, with 3 bases between the two germline ends. The DNA of the CDR3 is TGTGCCAGCAGCTTAGATACGAACACTGAAGCTTTCTTT. It is translated as CASSLDTNTEAFF.

The gene calls are TRBV6-5 and TRBJ1-3; 9 bases agree with TRBD1. Per germline, CDR1 MNHEY and CDR2 SVGAGI. The CDR3 loop spans 17 amino acids. Trimming took 5 bases from V and 0 from J; bases not matched to a gene: 8. CDR3 amino acids: CASSPGTGPSSGNTIYF. Here the CDR3 DNA reads TGTGCCAGCAGTCCCGGGACAGGGCCTAGCTCTGGAAACACCATATATTTT.

This clonotype was found a few times. V gene TRBV9 combines with J gene TRBJ2-5; weak D call: TRBD1 (6 bases). Trimming removed 3 bases at V and 1 base at J, with 13 bases between. In germline, CDR1 is SGDLS, CDR2 YYNGEE. The CDR3 extends over 15 amino acids. The CDR3 nucleotides are TGTGCCAGCAGCGGGGGGCTAGGGCCCCAAGAGACCCAGTACTTC. Translated, it gives CASSGGLGPQETQYF. The complete variable domain, with remaining parts taken from reference TRBV9 and TRBJ2-5, reads DSGVTQTPKHLITATGQRVTLRCSPRSGDLSVYWYQQSLDQGLQFLIQYYNGEERAKGNILERFSAQQFPDLHSELNLSSLELGDSALYFCASSGGLGPQETQYFGPGTRLLVL.

This clonotype was seen more than once but under ten times. The chain couples TRBV4-1 to TRBJ2-6; the D is unclear. CDR1 and CDR2 (germline): MGHRA, YSYEKL. V lost 8 bases and J lost 0, with 8 bases in between. This CDR3 is 14 amino acids long. The CDR3 DNA reads as TGCGCCAGCGATATATACTCTGGGGCCAACGTCCTGACTTTC. Protein: CASDIYSGANVLTF.

A note on this clonotype: Since the CDR3 does not end with the conserved phenylalanine or tryptophan, this likely comes from a read error. No DNA is shown, since the ends of the CDR3 on it are uncertain; the CDR3 is the one TCRdb lists. This rearrangement joins TRBV29-1 to TRBJ1-2; TRBD1 reflects the table's D call only, with no check against the DNA. Germline values: CDR1 SQVTM, CDR2 ANQGSEA. A total of 9 residues make up the CDR3, ends included. The CDR3 reads CSVARGQAL.

The chain combines TRBV7-9 with TRBJ1-6; 8 bases agree with TRBD1. Losses at the gene ends were 6 bases for V and 7 bases for J; bases not matched to a gene: 5. There are 14 residues in the CDR3. Germline V gives CDR1 SEHNR, CDR2 FQNEAQ (reference sequence). CDR3 residues: CASRDGTGNSPLHF. The CDR3 DNA sequence: TGTGCCAGCAGGGACGGGACAGGAAATTCACCCCTCCACTTT.

V gene TRBV7-2 combines with J gene TRBJ1-3; no firm D call. V shed 3 bases and J shed 0 bases, with 6 bases lying between them. Per the germline V gene, CDR1 is SGHTA and CDR2 is FQGNSA. The CDR3 runs 14 residues. In DNA form, the CDR3 reads TGTGCCAGCAGCTTCACCAGCTCTGGAAACACCATATATTTT. Protein product: CASSFTSSGNTIYF.

V is TRBV7-2 and J is TRBJ1-2; TRBD1 matches 9 bases. This CDR3 spans 18 amino acids. Trimming removed 4 bases from V and 4 bases from J; junction bases left unmatched: 16. CDR1 is SGHTA and CDR2 is FQGNSA in the germline V gene. Here the CDR3 reads CASSSDRGGGGSPYGYTF. CDR3 DNA sequence: TGTGCCAGCAGCTCGGACAGGGGTGGGGGTGGCTCGCCCTATGGCTACACCTTC.